The 9 T cell receptor beta chains given below trace back to one sample, sequenced in a study of breast tumors, draining lymph nodes, adjacent tissues. The lymph nodes were axillary draining lymph nodes from breast cancer patients. TCRdb redid the calling of the multiplex PCR reads with MiXCR, one entry per CDR3 protein. The sample lists approximately 170,000 distinct CDR3 sequences; 33% were seen once. Sequencing used axillary lymph node tissue. These receptors were collected from a female donor with breast cancer. Some clones in this sample may be carry-over from other donors' samples.

At least ten counts were recorded for this clonotype. The chain combines TRBV10-1 with TRBJ1-4; D possibly corresponds to TRBD1 (5 bases). With 3 bases removed from V and 15 bases from J, the gap between germline ends came to 17 bases. CDR1 and CDR2 (germline): WNHNN, SYGVQD (reference sequence). The CDR3 length is 13 residues. The CDR3 nucleotides are TGCGCCAGCAGTGACCAACTCTCCGGCAGGGTGTTTTTT. This gives the protein CASSDQLSGRVFF.

This clonotype was recorded at least ten times. The V and J genes are TRBV29-1 and TRBJ2-1; 8 nucleotides agree with TRBD2. J was trimmed by 8 bases and V by 1 base; bases with no gene match: 13. Per germline, CDR1 SQVTM and CDR2 ANQGSEA. This CDR3 is 16 amino acids long. CDR3 sequence (DNA): TGCAGCGTTGAAGGAGGGGCCAACAAAGCGGGGGATGAGCAGTTCTTC. The encoded protein is CSVEGGANKAGDEQFF.

This clonotype was seen a handful of times. V is TRBV5-6 and J is TRBJ1-2; D not resolved. Per the germline V gene, CDR1 is SGHDT and CDR2 is YYEEEE. Trimming shortened V by 0 bases and J by 5 bases, and 8 bases separated the two germline ends. The CDR3 is 13 residues long. The DNA for the CDR3 is TGTGCCAGCAGCTTGGACAGAAGTTATGGCTACACCTTC. It is translated as CASSLDRSYGYTF.

The chain combines TRBV15 with TRBJ1-1; TRBD1 matches 7 bases. The CDR3 loop spans 16 amino acids. Germline CDR1 reads LNHNV; CDR2 reads YYDKDF (reference sequence). Trimming removed 1 base from V and 11 bases from J; junction bases left unmatched: 16. The DNA of the CDR3 is TGTGCCACCAGCAGAGGGACACAGGGGAGGAACACTGGGGCTTTCTTT. It translates to CATSRGTQGRNTGAFF.

The table lists this clonotype with many counts. This clone may be a read error of a much larger clone one base away. The rearrangement links TRBV20-1 to TRBJ2-5, with D perhaps being TRBD1 or TRBD2 (6 bases each). Germline V CDR1 and CDR2: DFQATT, SNEGSKA (reference sequence). This CDR3 has 14 amino acids. V lost 6 bases to trimming and J lost 7 bases, with 21 bases between them. The CDR3 reads CSAGPGGSGATQYF. DNA for the CDR3: TGCAGTGCGGGCCCCGGGGGCTCAGGAGCGACCCAGTACTTC.

For this clonotype: Germline and junction disagree at one end, which may indicate a read error. The chain combines TRBV14 with TRBJ1-4; the D gene is possibly TRBD1 (5 bases). Germline lookup yields CDR1 SGHDN and CDR2 FVKESK. The CDR3 spans 14 residues. The DNA for the CDR3 is TGTGCCAGCAGCCGGGGGAGAGCCAACACTGAAGCTTCCTTT. As protein: CASSRGRANTEASF. The full variable domain, completed using reference TRBV14 and TRBJ1-4, is EAGVTQFPSHSVIEKGQTVTLRCDPISGHDNLYWYRRVMGKEIKFLLHFVKESKQDESGMPNNRFLAERTGGTYSTLKVQPAELEDSGVYFCASSRGRANTEASFGSGTQLSVL.

This clonotype was seen a handful of times. The V and J genes are TRBV2 and TRBJ1-1, with D uncertain. This CDR3 region has 11 residues. The germline gives CDR1 SNHLY, CDR2 FYNNEI. With 3 bases removed from V and 11 bases from J, the gap between germline ends came to 10 bases. CDR3 DNA sequence: TGTGCCAGCAGTGAGGGGATGGGGGCTTTCTTT. It specifies CASSEGMGAFF.

This clonotype showed up just a few times. The gene calls are TRBV6-2 or TRBV6-3 and TRBJ2-7; the D call may be TRBD1 or TRBD2 (5 bases each). V lost 10 bases and J lost 0, with 19 bases in between. Germline-derived CDR1 and CDR2 are MNHEY and SVGEGT. The CDR3 consists of 15 residues. CDR3 residues: CATLFPGDRSYEQYF. The CDR3 DNA reads TGTGCCACCCTCTTCCCTGGGGACCGCTCCTACGAGCAGTACTTC.

This clonotype was counted at least ten times. A much more abundant neighbour one base away suggests this may be a read error. The rearrangement links TRBV20-1 to TRBJ2-7; TRBD2 matches at 8 bases. This CDR3 is 14 amino acids long. Germline V gene lookup returns CDR1 DFQATT and CDR2 SNEGSKA (reference sequence). V lost 2 bases to trimming and J lost 6 bases; unmatched junction nucleotides: 9. In nucleotides, the CDR3 is TGCAGTGCTAGAAGGTCGGGGGGGGCCCCCGAGCAGTACTTC. Translating it yields CSARRSGGAPEQYF.